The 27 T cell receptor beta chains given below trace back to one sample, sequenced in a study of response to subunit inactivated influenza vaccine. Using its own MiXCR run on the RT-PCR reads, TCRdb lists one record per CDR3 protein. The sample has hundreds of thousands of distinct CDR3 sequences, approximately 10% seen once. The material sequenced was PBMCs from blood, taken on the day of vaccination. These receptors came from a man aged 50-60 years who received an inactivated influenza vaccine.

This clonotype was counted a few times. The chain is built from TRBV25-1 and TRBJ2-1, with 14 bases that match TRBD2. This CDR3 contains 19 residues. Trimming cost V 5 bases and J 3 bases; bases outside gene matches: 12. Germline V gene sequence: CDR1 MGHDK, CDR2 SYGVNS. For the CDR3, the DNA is TGTGCCAGCAGTACCATAGGGACTAGCGGGGGAACTCTCTACAATGAGCAGTTCTTC. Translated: CASSTIGTSGGTLYNEQFF.

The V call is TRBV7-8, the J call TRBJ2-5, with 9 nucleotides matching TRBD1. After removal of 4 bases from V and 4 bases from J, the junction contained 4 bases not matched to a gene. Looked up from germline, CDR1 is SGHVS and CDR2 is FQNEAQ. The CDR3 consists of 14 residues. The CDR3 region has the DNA TGTGCCAGCAGCTCGGGACAGGGTACAGAGACCCAGTACTTC. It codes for CASSSGQGTETQYF. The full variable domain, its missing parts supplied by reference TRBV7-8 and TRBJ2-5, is GAGVSQSPRYKVAKRGQDVALRCDPISGHVSLFWYQQALGQGPEFLTYFQNEAQLDKSGLPSDRFFAERPEGSVSTLKIQRTQQEDSAVYLCASSSGQGTETQYFGPGTRLLVL.

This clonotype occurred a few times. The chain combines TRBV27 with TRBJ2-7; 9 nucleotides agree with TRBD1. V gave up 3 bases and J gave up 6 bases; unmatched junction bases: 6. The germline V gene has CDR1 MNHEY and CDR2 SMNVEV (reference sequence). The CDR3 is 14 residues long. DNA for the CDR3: TGTGCCAGCAGTTTGGGACAGGGATGGGGCGAGCAGTACTTC. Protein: CASSLGQGWGEQYF.

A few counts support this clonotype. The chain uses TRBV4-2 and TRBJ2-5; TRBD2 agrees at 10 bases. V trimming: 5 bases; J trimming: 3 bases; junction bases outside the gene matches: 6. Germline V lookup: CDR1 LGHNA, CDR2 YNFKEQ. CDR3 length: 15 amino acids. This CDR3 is CASSTSGTSEETQYF. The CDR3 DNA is TGTGCCAGCAGCACCTCCGGGACTAGCGAAGAGACCCAGTACTTC.

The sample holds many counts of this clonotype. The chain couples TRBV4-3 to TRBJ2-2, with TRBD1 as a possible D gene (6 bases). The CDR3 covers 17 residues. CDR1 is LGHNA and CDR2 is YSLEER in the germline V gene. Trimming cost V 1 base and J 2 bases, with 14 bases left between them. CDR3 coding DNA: TGCGCCAGCAGCCAAGCTCCCCAGGGGCCCAACACCGGGGAGCTGTTTTTT. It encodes CASSQAPQGPNTGELFF.

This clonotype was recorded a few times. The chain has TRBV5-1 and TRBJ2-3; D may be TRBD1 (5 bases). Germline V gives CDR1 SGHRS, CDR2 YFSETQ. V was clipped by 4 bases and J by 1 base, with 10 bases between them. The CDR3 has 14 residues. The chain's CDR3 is CASSITTGTDTQYF. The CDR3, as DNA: TGCGCCAGCAGCATCACGACAGGCACAGATACGCAGTATTTT.

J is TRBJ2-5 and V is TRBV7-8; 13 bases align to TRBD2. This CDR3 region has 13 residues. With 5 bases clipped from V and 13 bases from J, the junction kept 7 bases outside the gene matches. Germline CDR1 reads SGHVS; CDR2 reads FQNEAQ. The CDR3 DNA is TGTGCCAGCAGCCGGATAGGGACTAGCGGGACGTACTTC. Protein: CASSRIGTSGTYF.

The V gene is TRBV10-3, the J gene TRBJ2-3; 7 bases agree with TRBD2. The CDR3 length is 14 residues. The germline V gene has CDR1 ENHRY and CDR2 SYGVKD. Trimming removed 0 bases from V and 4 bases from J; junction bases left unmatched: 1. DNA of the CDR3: TGTGCCATCAGTGAGTCTGCGGGGGCAGATACGCAGTATTTT. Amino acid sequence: CAISESAGADTQYF.

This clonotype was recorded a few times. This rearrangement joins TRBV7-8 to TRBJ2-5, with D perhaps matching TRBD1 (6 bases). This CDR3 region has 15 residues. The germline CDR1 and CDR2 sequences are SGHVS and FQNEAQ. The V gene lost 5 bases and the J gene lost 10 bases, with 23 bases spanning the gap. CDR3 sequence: CASSIGQTALELQYF. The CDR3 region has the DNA TGTGCCAGCAGCATCGGACAGACCGCGTTGGAACTCCAGTACTTC.

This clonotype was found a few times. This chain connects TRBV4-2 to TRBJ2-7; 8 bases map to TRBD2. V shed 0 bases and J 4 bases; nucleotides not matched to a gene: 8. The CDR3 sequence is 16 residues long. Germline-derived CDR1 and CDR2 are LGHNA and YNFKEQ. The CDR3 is CASSQEEGTRWYEQYF. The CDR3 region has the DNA TGTGCCAGCAGCCAAGAGGAGGGGACTAGATGGTACGAGCAGTACTTC.

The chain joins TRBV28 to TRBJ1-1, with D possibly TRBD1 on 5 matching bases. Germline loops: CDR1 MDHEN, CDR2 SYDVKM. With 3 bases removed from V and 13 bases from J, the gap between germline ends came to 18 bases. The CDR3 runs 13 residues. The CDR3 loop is CASSLGVMTESFF. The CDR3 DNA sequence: TGTGCCAGCAGTTTGGGTGTTATGACAGAGAGTTTCTTT. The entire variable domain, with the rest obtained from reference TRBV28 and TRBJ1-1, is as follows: DVKVTQSSRYLVKRTGEKVFLECVQDMDHENMFWYRQDPGLGLRLIYFSYDVKMKEKGDIPEGYSVSREKKERFSLILESASTNQTSMYLCASSLGVMTESFFGQGTRLTVV.

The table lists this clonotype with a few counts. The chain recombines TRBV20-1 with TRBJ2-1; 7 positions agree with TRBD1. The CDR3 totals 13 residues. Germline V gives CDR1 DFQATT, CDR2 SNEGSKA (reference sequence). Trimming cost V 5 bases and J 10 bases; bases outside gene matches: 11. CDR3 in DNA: TGCAGTGCTTTACCGGGACAGATGTACGAGCAGTTCTTC. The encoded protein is CSALPGQMYEQFF.

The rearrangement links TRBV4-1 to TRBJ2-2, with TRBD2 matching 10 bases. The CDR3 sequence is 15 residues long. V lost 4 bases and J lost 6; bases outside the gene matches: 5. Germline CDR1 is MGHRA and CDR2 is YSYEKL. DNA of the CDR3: TGCGCCAGCAGCCCCAGCGGGAGGGCCGCCGGGGAGCTGTTTTTT. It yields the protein CASSPSGRAAGELFF.

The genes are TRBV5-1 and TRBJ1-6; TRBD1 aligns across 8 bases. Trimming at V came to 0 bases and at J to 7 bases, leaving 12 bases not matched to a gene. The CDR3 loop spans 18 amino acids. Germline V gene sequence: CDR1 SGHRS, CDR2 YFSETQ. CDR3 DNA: TGCGCCAGCAGCTTGGACATCGGGACAGGACAAATAAATTCACCCCTCCACTTT. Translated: CASSLDIGTGQINSPLHF.

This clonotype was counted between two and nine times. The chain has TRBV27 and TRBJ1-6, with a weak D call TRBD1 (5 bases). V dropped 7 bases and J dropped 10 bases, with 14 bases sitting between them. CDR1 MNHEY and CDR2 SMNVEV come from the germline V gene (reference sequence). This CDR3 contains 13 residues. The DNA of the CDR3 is TGTGCCAGCACCACCCCAGGGAACTCACCCCTCCACTTT. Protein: CASTTPGNSPLHF.

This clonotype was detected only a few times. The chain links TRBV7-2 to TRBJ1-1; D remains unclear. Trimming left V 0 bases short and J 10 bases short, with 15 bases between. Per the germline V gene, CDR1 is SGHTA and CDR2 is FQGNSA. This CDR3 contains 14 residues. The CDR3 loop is CASSLAWGTSVAFF. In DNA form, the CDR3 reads TGTGCCAGCAGCTTAGCATGGGGAACGTCTGTAGCTTTCTTT.

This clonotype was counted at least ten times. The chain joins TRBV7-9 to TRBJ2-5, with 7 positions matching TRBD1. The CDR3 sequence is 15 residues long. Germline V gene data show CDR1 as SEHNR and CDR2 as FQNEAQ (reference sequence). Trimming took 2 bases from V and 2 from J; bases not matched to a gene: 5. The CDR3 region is CASSLRRQGQETQYF. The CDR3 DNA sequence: TGTGCCAGCAGCTTAAGGAGACAGGGACAAGAGACCCAGTACTTC.

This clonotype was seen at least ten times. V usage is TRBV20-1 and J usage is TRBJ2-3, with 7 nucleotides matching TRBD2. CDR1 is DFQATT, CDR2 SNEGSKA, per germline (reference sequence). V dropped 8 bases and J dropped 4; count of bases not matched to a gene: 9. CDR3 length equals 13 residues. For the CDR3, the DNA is TGCAGTAAGCCGGGACTACTGTCAGATACGCAGTATTTT. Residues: CSKPGLLSDTQYF.

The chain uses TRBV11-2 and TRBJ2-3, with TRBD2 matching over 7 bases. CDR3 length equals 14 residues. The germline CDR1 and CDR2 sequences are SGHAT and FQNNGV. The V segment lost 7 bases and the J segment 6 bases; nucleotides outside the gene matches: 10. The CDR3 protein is CASTIGLVADTQYF. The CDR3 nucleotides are TGTGCCAGCACCATTGGACTAGTAGCCGATACGCAGTATTTT.

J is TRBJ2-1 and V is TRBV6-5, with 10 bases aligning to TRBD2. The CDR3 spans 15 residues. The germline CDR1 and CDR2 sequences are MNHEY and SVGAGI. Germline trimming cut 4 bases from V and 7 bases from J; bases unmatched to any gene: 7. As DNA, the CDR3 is TGTGCCAGCAGTTCTAGCGGGAGTTTTATAAATGAGCAGTTCTTC. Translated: CASSSSGSFINEQFF.

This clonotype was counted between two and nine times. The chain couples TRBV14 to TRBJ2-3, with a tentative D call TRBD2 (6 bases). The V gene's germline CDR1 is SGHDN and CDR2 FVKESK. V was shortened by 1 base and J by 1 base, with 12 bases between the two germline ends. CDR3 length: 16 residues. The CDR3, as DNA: TGTGCCAGCAGCCAAGCGGGAGTGGCGGGCACAGATACGCAGTATTTT. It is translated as CASSQAGVAGTDTQYF.

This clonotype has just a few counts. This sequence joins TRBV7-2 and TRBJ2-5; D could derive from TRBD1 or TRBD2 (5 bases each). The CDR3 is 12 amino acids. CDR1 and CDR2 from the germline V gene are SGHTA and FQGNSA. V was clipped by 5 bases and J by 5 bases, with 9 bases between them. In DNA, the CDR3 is TGTGCCAGCAGCCGATGGGACGAGACCCAGTACTTC. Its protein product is CASSRWDETQYF.

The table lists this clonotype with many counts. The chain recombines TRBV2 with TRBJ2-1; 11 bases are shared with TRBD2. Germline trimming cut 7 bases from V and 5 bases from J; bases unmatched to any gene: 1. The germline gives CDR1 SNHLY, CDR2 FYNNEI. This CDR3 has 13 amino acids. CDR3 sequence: CASKLAGDNEQFF. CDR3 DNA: TGTGCCAGCAAACTAGCGGGGGACAATGAGCAGTTCTTC. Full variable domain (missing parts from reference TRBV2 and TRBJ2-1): EPEVTQTPSHQVTQMGQEVILRCVPISNHLYFYWYRQILGQKVEFLVSFYNNEISEKSEIFDDQFSVERPDGSNFTLKIRSTKLEDSAMYFCASKLAGDNEQFFGPGTRLTVL.

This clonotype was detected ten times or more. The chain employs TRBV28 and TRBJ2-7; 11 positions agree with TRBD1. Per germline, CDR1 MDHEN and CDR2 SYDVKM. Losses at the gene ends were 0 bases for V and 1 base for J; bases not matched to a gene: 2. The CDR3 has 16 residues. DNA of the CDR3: TGTGCCAGCAGTTTATGGGGACAGGGGGTTTCCTACGAGCAGTACTTC. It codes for CASSLWGQGVSYEQYF.

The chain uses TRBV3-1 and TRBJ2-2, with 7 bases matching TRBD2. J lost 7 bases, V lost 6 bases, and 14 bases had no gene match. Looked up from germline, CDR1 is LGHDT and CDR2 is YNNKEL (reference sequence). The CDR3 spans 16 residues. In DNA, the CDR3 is TGTGCCAGCAGTCGATTCCACGGGGGGTCAGGCGGGGAGCTGTTTTTT. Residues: CASSRFHGGSGGELFF.

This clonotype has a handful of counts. This CDR3 is CASSQVSGGVEQYF. As DNA, the CDR3 is TGTGCCAGCAGCCAAGTGTCGGGCGGGGTCGAGCAGTACTTC. The chain is built from TRBV3-1 and TRBJ2-7, with D perhaps matching TRBD2 (6 bases). Germline assignment: CDR1 LGHDT and CDR2 YNNKEL (reference sequence). This CDR3 is 14 amino acids long. V was trimmed by 1 base and J by 6 bases, leaving 13 bases between them.

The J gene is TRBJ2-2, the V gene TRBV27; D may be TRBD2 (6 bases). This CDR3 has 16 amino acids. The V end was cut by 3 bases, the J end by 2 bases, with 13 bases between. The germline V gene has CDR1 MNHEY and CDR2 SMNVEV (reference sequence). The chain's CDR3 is CASSFLGGHNTGELFF. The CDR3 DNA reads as TGTGCCAGCAGTTTTTTGGGAGGACATAACACCGGGGAGCTGTTTTTT.